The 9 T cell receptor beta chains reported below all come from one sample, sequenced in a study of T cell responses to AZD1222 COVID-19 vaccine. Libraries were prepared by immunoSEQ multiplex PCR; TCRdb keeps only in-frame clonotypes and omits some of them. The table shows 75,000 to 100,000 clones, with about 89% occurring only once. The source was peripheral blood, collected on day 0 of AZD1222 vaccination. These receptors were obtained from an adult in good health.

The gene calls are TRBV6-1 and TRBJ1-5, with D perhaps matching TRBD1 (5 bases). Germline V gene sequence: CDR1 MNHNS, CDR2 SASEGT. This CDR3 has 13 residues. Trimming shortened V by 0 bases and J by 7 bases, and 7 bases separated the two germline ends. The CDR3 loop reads CASSEARGQPQHF. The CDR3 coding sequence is TGTGCCAGCAGTGAAGCTAGGGGCCAGCCCCAGCATTTT.

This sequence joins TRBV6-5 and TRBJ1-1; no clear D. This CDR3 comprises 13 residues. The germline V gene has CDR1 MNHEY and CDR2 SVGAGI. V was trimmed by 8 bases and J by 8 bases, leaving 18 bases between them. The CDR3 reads CASAGIPRAEAFF. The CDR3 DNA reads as TGTGCCAGCGCAGGCATCCCGAGAGCGGAAGCTTTCTTT.

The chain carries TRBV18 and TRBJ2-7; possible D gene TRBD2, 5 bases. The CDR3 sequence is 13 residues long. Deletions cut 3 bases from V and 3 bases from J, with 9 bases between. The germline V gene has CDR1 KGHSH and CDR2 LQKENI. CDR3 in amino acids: CASSPGRDYEQYF. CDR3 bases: TGTGCCAGCTCACCTGGACGGGACTACGAGCAGTACTTC.

Here the CDR3 reads CSVAGVGAEAFF. The CDR3, as DNA: TGCAGCGTTGCTGGGGTCGGCGCTGAAGCTTTCTTT. This chain connects TRBV29-1 to TRBJ1-1; D call uncertain. CDR1 is SQVTM, CDR2 ANQGSEA, per germline. The ends were cut back, 4 bases at V and 6 bases at J, with 12 bases in the middle. The CDR3 is made up of 12 amino acids.

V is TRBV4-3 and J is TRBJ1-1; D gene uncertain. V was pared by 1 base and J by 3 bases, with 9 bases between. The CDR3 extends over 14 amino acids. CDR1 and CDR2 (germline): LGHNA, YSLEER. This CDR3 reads CASSQAKGDTEAFF. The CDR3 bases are TGCGCCAGCAGCCAAGCGAAGGGAGACACTGAAGCTTTCTTT.

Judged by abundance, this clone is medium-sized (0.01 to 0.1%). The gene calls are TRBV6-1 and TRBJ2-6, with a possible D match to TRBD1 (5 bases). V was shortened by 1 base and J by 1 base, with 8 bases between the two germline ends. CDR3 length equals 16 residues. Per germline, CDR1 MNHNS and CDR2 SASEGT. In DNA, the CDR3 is TGTGCCAGCAGTGAAGATTCAGGGTCTGGGGCCAACGTCCTGACTTTC. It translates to CASSEDSGSGANVLTF.

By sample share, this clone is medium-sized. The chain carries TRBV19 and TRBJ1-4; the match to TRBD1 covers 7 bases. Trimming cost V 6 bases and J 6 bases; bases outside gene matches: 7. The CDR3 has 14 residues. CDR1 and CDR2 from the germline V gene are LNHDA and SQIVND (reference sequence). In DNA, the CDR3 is TGTGCCAGTAGAAGGCTCCAGGGGGATGAAAAACTGTTTTTT. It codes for CASRRLQGDEKLFF. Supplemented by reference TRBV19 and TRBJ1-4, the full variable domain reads DGGITQSPKYLFRKEGQNVTLSCEQNLNHDAMYWYRQDPGQGLRLIYYSQIVNDFQKGDIAEGYSVSREKKESFPLTVTSAQKNPTAFYLCASRRLQGDEKLFFGSGTQLSVL.

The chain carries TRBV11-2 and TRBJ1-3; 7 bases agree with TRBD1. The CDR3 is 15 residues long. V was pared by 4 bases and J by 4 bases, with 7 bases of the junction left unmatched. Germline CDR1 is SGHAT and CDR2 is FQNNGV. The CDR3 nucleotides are TGTGCCAGCAGCTCCCAGACAGGGTACGGAAACACCATATATTTT. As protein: CASSSQTGYGNTIYF.

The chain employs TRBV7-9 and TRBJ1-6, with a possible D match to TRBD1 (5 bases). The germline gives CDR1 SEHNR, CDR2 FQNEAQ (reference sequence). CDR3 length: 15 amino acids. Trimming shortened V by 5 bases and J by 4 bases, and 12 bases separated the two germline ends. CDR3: CASSQAGTYNSPLHF. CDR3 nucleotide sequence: TGTGCCAGCAGCCAGGCAGGGACTTATAATTCACCCCTCCACTTT. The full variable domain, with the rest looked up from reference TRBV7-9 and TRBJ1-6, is DTGVSQNPRHKITKRGQNVTFRCDPISEHNRLYWYRQTLGQGPEFLTYFQNEAQLEKSRLLSDRFSAERPKGSFSTLEIQRTEQGDSAMYLCASSQAGTYNSPLHFGNGTRLTVT.